Listed below are T cell receptor beta chains from one sample, sequenced in a study of control samples from healthy donors and cancer patients. The data were produced by immunoSEQ multiplex PCR, yet TCRdb's version contains in-frame clones alone and is incomplete. The sample includes around 22,000 clones, 75% to 90% of them seen just once. Sequences were obtained from PBMCs. The origin of the receptors is a man in his 60s with head and neck cancer. CDR3s include the opening cysteine and the closing phenylalanine or tryptophan. Fields, in order: J gene, D gene, V gene, clone size, CDR3 protein, CDR3 DNA. D genes are given only for firm matches. A row's size may be missing; if present it is once, few, many or a size class.

>TRBJ2-3|TRBD2|TRBV5-1|NA
CASSRTSSTDTQYF
TGCGCCAGCAGCCGGACTAGCTCCACAGATACGCAGTATTTT
>TRBJ1-3|NA|TRBV5-4|medium-sized
CASSLADVNTIYF
TGTGCCAGCAGCTTGGCCGACGTAAACACCATATATTTT
>TRBJ2-7|TRBD1|TRBV6-5|NA
CASNRDRGRYEQYF
TGTGCCAGCAACCGGGACAGGGGGCGATACGAGCAGTACTTC
>TRBJ2-7|TRBD1|TRBV30|NA
CAWRSGQDIYEQYF
TGTGCCTGGAGGTCGGGACAGGACATCTACGAGCAGTACTTC
>TRBJ1-1|NA|TRBV25-1|NA
CASGLSEGGPSSEAFF
TGTGCCAGCGGTCTTTCGGAGGGGGGCCCGTCTTCTGAAGCTTTCTTT
>TRBJ2-6|NA|TRBV11-2|NA
CASSLDHSGANVLTF
TGTGCCAGCAGCTTAGACCACTCTGGGGCCAACGTCCTGACTTTC
>TRBJ2-3|NA|TRBV4-2|NA
CASSQASGSTDTQYF
TGTGCCAGCAGCCAAGCCAGCGGGAGCACAGATACGCAGTATTTT
>TRBJ1-1|NA|TRBV5-4|few
CASSPQRGGTEAFF
TGTGCCAGCAGCCCGCAGCGCGGGGGGACTGAAGCTTTCTTT
>TRBJ2-5|TRBD1|TRBV11-3|NA
CASSSGQGPQETQYF
TGTGCCAGCAGCTCCGGACAGGGTCCCCAAGAGACCCAGTACTTC
>TRBJ2-2|TRBD1|TRBV5-6|NA
CASSGQGAGELFF
TGTGCCAGCAGCGGACAGGGGGCCGGGGAGCTGTTTTTT
>TRBJ1-1|NA|TRBV19|NA
CATRAHMNTEAFF
TGTGCCACCCGGGCACACATGAACACTGAAGCTTTCTTT
>TRBJ2-2|NA|TRBV18|NA
CASSPFSQGNTGELFF
TGTGCCAGCTCACCTTTCTCACAGGGGAACACCGGGGAGCTGTTTTTT
>TRBJ1-2|NA|TRBV7-8|NA
CASSLGLIGYTF
TGTGCCAGCAGCTTAGGACTTATTGGCTACACCTTC
>TRBJ1-1|NA|TRBV30|NA
CAWSPRGGIPEAFF
TGTGCCTGGAGCCCTCGGGGGGGTATCCCTGAAGCTTTCTTT
>TRBJ2-2|NA|TRBV30|NA
CAWGRTGELFF
TGTGCCTGGGGCCGAACCGGGGAGCTGTTTTTT
>TRBJ2-3|NA|TRBV30|NA
CAWSPPAGQDTQYF
TGTGCCTGGAGCCCTCCGGCGGGGCAAGATACGCAGTATTTT
>TRBJ1-6|NA|TRBV10-3|NA
CAIHSGESSYNSPLHF
TGTGCCATTCACTCGGGAGAGAGCTCCTATAATTCACCCCTCCACTTT
>TRBJ1-4|NA|TRBV7-8|NA
CASSHRNRDGGEKLFF
TGTGCCAGCAGTCACCGGAACAGGGACGGAGGGGAAAAACTGTTTTTT
>TRBJ1-5|NA|TRBV12-3/TRBV12-4|NA
CASSLLSHPQHF
TGTGCCAGCAGTTTATTGAGCCACCCCCAGCATTTT
>TRBJ1-6|TRBD1|TRBV5-1|NA
CASSLAAGGNSPLHF
TGCGCCAGCAGCTTGGCGGCAGGGGGAAATTCACCCCTCCACTTT
>TRBJ2-6|NA|TRBV7-3|NA
CASSLEVSGANVLTF
TGTGCCAGCAGCTTAGAGGTCTCTGGGGCCAACGTCCTGACTTTC
>TRBJ2-7|TRBD2|TRBV9|few
CASSVALAGVDEQYF
TGTGCCAGCAGCGTAGCTCTAGCGGGAGTAGACGAGCAGTACTTC
>TRBJ2-3|TRBD1|TRBV5-4|NA
CASSRVGQGADTQYF
TGTGCCAGCAGCCGGGTGGGACAGGGGGCCGATACGCAGTATTTT
>TRBJ1-4|NA|TRBV5-4|NA
CASSSGQPTLNEKLFF
TGTGCCAGCAGCTCAGGACAGCCTACACTTAATGAAAAACTGTTTTTT
>TRBJ1-5|TRBD1|TRBV12-3/TRBV12-4|few
CASQGASNQPQHF
TGTGCCAGTCAGGGGGCGAGCAATCAGCCCCAGCATTTT
>TRBJ2-2|TRBD2|TRBV6-2/TRBV6-3|NA
CASSYPSGSNTGELFF
TGTGCCAGCAGTTACCCTAGCGGGTCGAACACCGGGGAGCTGTTTTTT
>TRBJ1-4|TRBD1|TRBV6-5|NA
CASSYSTGTLKLFF
TGTGCCAGCAGTTACTCGACAGGGACACTCAAACTGTTTTTT
>TRBJ1-5|NA|TRBV7-8|NA
CASSFRRTPSNQPQHF
TGTGCCAGCAGCTTCCGTCGGACGCCCAGCAATCAGCCCCAGCATTTT
>TRBJ2-5|NA|TRBV16|once
CASSQSGETQYF
TGTGCCAGCAGCCAATCAGGAGAGACCCAGTACTTC
>TRBJ2-2|TRBD1|TRBV19|NA
CASVTGQSNTGELFF
TGTGCCAGTGTTACGGGACAGAGCAACACCGGGGAGCTGTTTTTT
>TRBJ2-1|TRBD2|TRBV5-1|NA
CASSGWTSGNSNEQFF
TGCGCCAGCAGCGGCTGGACTAGCGGGAACTCCAATGAGCAGTTCTTC
>TRBJ2-1|NA|TRBV19|NA
CASSRTGISSYNEQFF
TGTGCCAGTAGCCGAACAGGGATAAGCTCCTACAATGAGCAGTTCTTC
>TRBJ1-2|NA|TRBV7-9|NA
CASSLQGLEGYGYTF
TGTGCCAGCAGCTTACAGGGACTGGAAGGCTATGGCTACACCTTC
>TRBJ2-3|NA|TRBV2|once
CASSESSGLTFTDTQYF
TGTGCCAGCAGTGAATCAAGCGGGTTGACCTTCACAGATACGCAGTATTTT
>TRBJ2-5|NA|TRBV30|NA
CAWSGDLEETQYF
TGTGCCTGGAGTGGGGACCTAGAAGAGACCCAGTACTTC
>TRBJ2-5|TRBD1|TRBV6-4|NA
CASSAGGQETQYF
TGTGCCAGCAGTGCAGGGGGCCAAGAGACCCAGTACTTC
>TRBJ2-6|NA|TRBV19|NA
CASNRGLTPGANVLTF
TGTGCCAGCAACAGGGGACTAACTCCTGGGGCCAACGTCCTGACTTTC
>TRBJ2-3|TRBD2|TRBV5-1|NA
CASSLGTSDTDTQYF
TGCGCCAGCAGCCTGGGGACTAGCGACACAGATACGCAGTATTTT
>TRBJ1-1|NA|TRBV18|NA
CASSSTELEAFF
TGTGCCAGCTCCTCCACGGAACTTGAAGCTTTCTTT
>TRBJ2-7|TRBD1|TRBV13|NA
CASTHYGTGDYEQYF
TGTGCCAGCACGCACTATGGGACAGGGGACTACGAGCAGTACTTC
>TRBJ2-1|NA|TRBV7-8|NA
CASSVAVYNEQFF
TGTGCCAGCAGCGTAGCGGTGTACAATGAGCAGTTCTTC
>TRBJ1-5|TRBD1|TRBV18|NA
CASSPAGGEAQHF
TGTGCCAGCTCACCAGCAGGGGGCGAGGCCCAGCATTTT
>TRBJ1-1|NA|TRBV30|NA
CAWSVGAGAFF
TGTGCCTGGAGTGTAGGGGCGGGAGCTTTCTTT
>TRBJ1-2|NA|TRBV21-1|NA
CASSMRSRVSGYTF
TGTGCCAGCAGCATGCGCTCAAGGGTCTCTGGCTACACCTTC
>TRBJ1-2|NA|TRBV2|NA
CASSEALGRRYGYTF
TGTGCCAGCAGTGAAGCGCTCGGACGTAGATATGGCTACACCTTC
>TRBJ1-5|NA|TRBV6-1|NA
CASSERGSPGGNQPQHF
TGTGCCAGCAGTGAGAGGGGGAGTCCAGGGGGCAATCAGCCCCAGCATTTT
>TRBJ1-1|TRBD1|TRBV4-1|NA
CASSQTYRGAEAFF
TGCGCCAGCAGCCAGACTTACAGGGGGGCTGAAGCTTTCTTT
>TRBJ2-1|NA|TRBV9|NA
CASSVATLPNEQFF
TGTGCCAGCAGCGTAGCTACCCTACCGAATGAGCAGTTCTTC
>TRBJ2-1|TRBD2|TRBV5-5|NA
CASSTSSGRLYNEQFF
TGTGCCAGCAGCACCTCTAGCGGACGGCTTTACAATGAGCAGTTCTTC
>TRBJ2-2|NA|TRBV29-1|NA
CSVRGRANTGELFF
TGCAGCGTTAGGGGGAGGGCGAACACCGGGGAGCTGTTTTTT
>TRBJ2-1|NA|TRBV5-1|NA
CASTKGGRENEQFF
TGCGCCAGCACGAAAGGGGGACGGGAAAATGAGCAGTTCTTC
>TRBJ1-3|NA|TRBV5-1|NA
CASSLALENTIYF
TGCGCCAGCAGCCTGGCCCTGGAAAACACCATATATTTT
>TRBJ1-2|NA|TRBV3-1/TRBV3-2|NA
CASSRGTGANYGYTF
TGTGCCAGCAGCCGAGGTACGGGCGCGAACTATGGCTACACCTTC
>TRBJ2-7|NA|TRBV10-3|NA
CASRGGGGGSPYEQYF
TGTGCATCACGCGGGGGAGGGGGAGGGTCTCCGTACGAGCAGTACTTC